This TCR beta chain was identified in a study of tumor-infiltrating lymphocytes in oesophageal squamous cell carcinoma listed by TCRdb under 2016. V and J lose 0 bases and 5 bases, and a span of 11 bases separates them. According to the germline V gene, CDR1 reads LGHNA and CDR2 reads YNFKEQ. The cysteine opens and the phenylalanine closes a CDR3 of 15 amino acids. Only CDR3 DNA remains: 45 bases, in frame from the first base. Preparation of the library involved PCR. The data were produced on an Illumina HiSeq 2000. TCRdb's own reprocessing of the public reads used fastp at Q25 and MiXCR and kept productive beta chains. Rows are unified per CDR3 protein, each entry keeping the most common DNA and genes. For this sample there are some 21,000 distinct CDR3 sequences; 35% to 45% appear just once. The top ten constitute under 40% of the sample. A remark on this clonotype: Its antigen is unknown. Qualities for individual bases were not recorded, and no much larger clone is one base off.

The rearrangement joined TRBV4-2 to TRBJ1-5, with no confidently assigned D gene. The receptor comes from a male donor with esophageal squamous cell carcinoma. Sequenced: esophageal tumor tissue. In nucleotide form, the sequence is TGTGCCAGCAGCCAAGATAAGGGTACGGATCAGCCCCAGCATTTT. It encodes CASSQDKGTDQPQHF.